This TCR beta chain appears in the sequencing data of a study of T-cell memory formation after mild COVID-19 (dated by TCRdb to the early 2020s). For the study in its entirety: TCR sequence clusters from the two donors were found to be largely donor specific. Two young, previously healthy adult volunteers made up the cohort, one male and one female. In a couple of donors, T-cell clones that expanded and contracted after mild COVID-19 were tracked by sequencing TCRalpha and TCRbeta repertoires over time.

CDR1 and CDR2 are read off the germline V gene as SGHTA and FQGNSA. Including the terminal cysteine and phenylalanine, the CDR3 comprises 14 residues. The CDR3 DNA has 42 bases and is translated from base 1. For this chain, trimming is 3 bases at the V end and 2 bases at the J end, and the number of junction bases without a gene match is 4. As concerns this clonotype: Its antigen is currently not known. Base qualities are not at hand, and no much larger clone is one base apart.

The paper's findings and limits, for the study overall: The detection of some responding clones in pre-infection memory suggests that pre-existing cross-reactive memory T cells joined the SARS-CoV-2 response. SARS-CoV-2 specificity was not confirmed for the second-wave clones peaking on day 37. Clones that contracted from day 15 to 85 showed balanced CD4/CD8 phenotypes, whereas a second wave of clones that expanded from day 15 to 37 leaned towards CD4+. Only a couple of mild cases were covered by the study, and larger cohorts that include severe cases with pre-infection samples were considered necessary. Contracting CD4+ clones were found mainly in CM and EM memory subsets, while CD8+ clones were enriched in EMRA.

Instrument on record: Illumina NovaSeq 6000. TCRalpha and TCRbeta cDNA libraries were built by 5'RACE with constant-segment primers, adding sample barcodes and unique molecular identifiers. RNA was extracted from every sample with Trizol reagent. Libraries were amplified in two PCR steps, with a second sample barcode and Illumina TruSeq adapters added in the second step. Libraries were sequenced on an Illumina NovaSeq with 2 x 150 bp paired-end reads. Regarding the original processing steps: The reads were demultiplexed and collapsed into UMI-guided consensus sequences using migec v1.2.7. Using mixcr v2.1.11, UMI consensuses were aligned to TRA and TRB V and J templates and then assembled into clonotypes. Expanded or contracted clonotypes were those called significant by both edgeR and NoisET, with noise models trained on biological replicates. For edgeR calls, the cutoffs were a false discovery rate-adjusted p below 0.01 and a log2 fold-change threshold of 1. As an exploratory analysis of dynamics, PCA with hierarchical clustering was applied to max-normalized trajectories of the 1000 most abundant clonotypes. Separately sequenced CD4+ and CD8+ repertoires were used to assign the CD4 or CD8 phenotype of responding clones. TCRdb reworked the public reads: Q25 trimming with fastp, MiXCR clone assembly, productive beta chains retained. Each entry is one CDR3 protein sequence, shown with its most common DNA and genes. TCRdb assigned the V and J calls; the authors' analysis was not used. The sample profile shows roughly 510,000 distinct CDR3 sequences; roughly 17% of them were found once. The biggest ten clones account for about 7.5% of the sample.

PBMCs were isolated by Ficoll-Paque density gradient centrifugation. The chain is assembled from TRBV7-2 and TRBJ2-7; 7 central bases correspond to TRBD1. The receptor comes from an adult woman who had mild COVID-19 (a few samples of this study predate the infection). The sample titles of this study are shuffled in the database, so cell type and time point are left out; the donor was told from shared clones. Sequencing input: PBMCs or a T cell subset sorted from them (not recorded which). The CDR3 region: CASSFTTGAYEQYF. The DNA reads TGTGCCAGCAGCTTTACTACAGGGGCCTACGAGCAGTACTTC. Reference TRBV7-2 and TRBJ2-7 proteins supply the regions before and after the CDR3; the full variable domain is: GAGVSQSPSNKVTEKGKDVELRCDPISGHTALYWYRQSLGQGLEFLIYFQGNSAPDKSGLPSDRFSAERTGGSVSTLTIQRTQQEDSAVYLCASSFTTGAYEQYFGPGTRLTVT.